The 18 T cell receptor beta chains reported below all come from one sample, sequenced in a study of T cell repertoires in cytomegalovirus infection. MiXCR, run by TCRdb on the reads, gives a single entry per CDR3 protein. This sample yields some 350,000 distinct CDR3 sequences, of which around 18% are seen a single time; approximately 10% belongs to the top ten. Sequenced: PBMCs. Receptor source: a human donor in good health (CMV status not recorded). Some clones in this sample may be carry-over from other donors' samples.

This clonotype came up many times. This chain uses TRBV7-2 with TRBJ2-5; D gene ambiguous. The CDR3 has 13 amino acids. V gave up 6 bases and J gave up 1 base, with 9 bases separating them. Germline V lookup: CDR1 SGHTA, CDR2 FQGNSA. CDR3 sequence reads: CASSRRTQETQYF. The DNA for the CDR3 is TGTGCCAGCAGTCGGCGCACCCAAGAGACCCAGTACTTC.

There are many counts of this clonotype. The chain recombines TRBV6-1 with TRBJ1-2; 7 bases align to TRBD1. In germline, CDR1 is MNHNS, CDR2 SASEGT. V shed 5 bases and J 6 bases; nucleotides not matched to a gene: 6. This CDR3 comprises 13 residues. The CDR3 DNA sequence: TGTGCCAGCAGTAACAGGGGTAGTGATGGCTACACCTTC. Its translation is CASSNRGSDGYTF.

The chain combines TRBV6-6 with TRBJ1-3; D is unclear. The V end lost 0 bases, the J end lost 8 bases, and 8 bases lay between the germline ends. Germline loops: CDR1 MNHNY, CDR2 SVGAGI (reference sequence). This CDR3 has 13 residues. For the CDR3, the DNA is TGTGCCAGCAGTTACTCGCTTGTGGACACCATATATTTT. It translates to CASSYSLVDTIYF.

This clonotype showed up many times. This chain links TRBV7-2 with TRBJ2-5; the D is unclear. V lost 6 bases, J lost 5 bases, and 10 bases lay in between. Germline V gene lookup returns CDR1 SGHTA and CDR2 FQGNSA. CDR3 length: 12 residues. CDR3 amino acids: CASSPSRETQYF. The CDR3 coding sequence is TGTGCCAGCAGTCCTAGTCGGGAGACCCAGTACTTC.

The chain recombines TRBV19 with TRBJ1-5, with TRBD1 identical over 12 bases. CDR3 length: 16 amino acids. The V and J ends lost 1 base and 6 bases, in that order; junction bases with no gene match: 4. Germline loops: CDR1 LNHDA, CDR2 SQIVND (reference sequence). Here the CDR3 reads CASSIAGTGGGQPQHF. The CDR3 DNA follows: TGTGCCAGTAGTATAGCCGGGACAGGGGGCGGTCAGCCCCAGCATTTT.

This clonotype was picked up a small number of times. This chain joins TRBV2 and TRBJ2-3; weak D call: TRBD2 (5 bases). V lost 4 bases and J 2 bases, leaving 16 bases between the germline ends. The CDR3 runs 16 residues. CDR1 is SNHLY and CDR2 is FYNNEI in the germline V gene. CDR3 nucleotide sequence: TGTGCCAGCAGTGGGACGAGGGAGCGGTTCACAGATACGCAGTATTTT. Translation gives CASSGTRERFTDTQYF.

About this clonotype: The germline gene is not matched at one end of the junction; a read error may be the cause. The rearrangement links TRBV6-2 or TRBV6-3 to TRBJ1-5; 7 nucleotides line up with TRBD1. The CDR3 is made up of 19 amino acids. Germline V CDR1 and CDR2: MNHEY, SVGEGT. The CDR3 sequence is CVSSYSGPGQTYSNQPQHF. DNA for the CDR3: TGTGTCAGCAGTTACTCCGGCCCGGGACAGACATATAGCAATCAGCCCCAGCATTTT.

This clonotype was counted only a few times. V gene TRBV6-6 combines with J gene TRBJ1-5; D is uncertain. Trimming left V 5 bases short and J 7 bases short, with 12 bases between. The CDR3 is 13 amino acids. The V gene's germline CDR1 is MNHNY and CDR2 SVGAGI (reference sequence). In nucleotides, the CDR3 is TGTGCCAGCAGTCCCGCCGGAGTGCAGCCCCAGCATTTT. It yields the protein CASSPAGVQPQHF.

The chain recombines TRBV5-1 with TRBJ2-5; TRBD2 might be the D (7 bases). CDR1 is SGHRS, CDR2 YFSETQ, per germline. The V and J ends lost 2 bases and 1 base respectively, with 15 bases between them. The CDR3 runs 16 residues. CDR3 sequence (DNA): TGCGCCAGCAGCTTCCGGGGGGCCCTTCGCCAAGAGACCCAGTACTTC. It yields the protein CASSFRGALRQETQYF.

This clonotype occurred a few times. The gene calls are TRBV5-4 and TRBJ2-7; D ambiguous. CDR1 is SGHNT, CDR2 YYREEE, per germline (reference sequence). CDR3 length: 12 amino acids. V was shortened by 4 bases and J by 6 bases, with 11 bases between the two germline ends. CDR3 in DNA: TGTGCCAGCAGCCAAAAGGTTGGCGAGCAGTACTTC. Translating gives CASSQKVGEQYF.

This clonotype was counted only a few times. The rearrangement joins TRBV27 to TRBJ1-1; D unclear. The V end lost 8 bases, the J end lost 8 bases, and 18 bases lay between the germline ends. The CDR3 is 13 residues long. The V gene's germline CDR1 is MNHEY and CDR2 SMNVEV (reference sequence). The CDR3 bases are TGTGCCAGCTCCCCTAATTGGGTCTCCGAAGCTTTCTTT. This translates into CASSPNWVSEAFF.

V and J are TRBV28 and TRBJ2-7; 10 bases align to TRBD1. Unmatched junction bases numbered 9, after V lost 7 bases and J lost 3 bases. CDR3 size: 15 residues. CDR1 and CDR2 from the germline V gene are MDHEN and SYDVKM. CDR3 in DNA: TGTGCCAGCACCGGAGGTGGGACAGGGGTCTACGAGCAGTACTTC. Amino acids: CASTGGGTGVYEQYF.

V usage is TRBV29-1 and J usage is TRBJ2-1, with unresolved D. CDR1 SQVTM and CDR2 ANQGSEA come from the germline V gene. The V and J ends lost 7 bases and 4 bases respectively, with 11 bases between them. The CDR3 length is 12 residues. The CDR3 nucleotides are TGCAGCGGCAAGACACAGTACAATGAGCAGTTCTTC. As protein: CSGKTQYNEQFF.

The chain couples TRBV5-4 to TRBJ2-5; 7 bases are a match to TRBD1. Losses at the gene ends were 2 bases for V and 4 bases for J; bases not matched to a gene: 8. This CDR3 is 15 amino acids long. Per germline, CDR1 SGHNT and CDR2 YYREEE (reference sequence). The chain's CDR3 is CASSLQGPERETQYF. The CDR3 region has the DNA TGTGCCAGCAGCTTACAGGGGCCGGAACGAGAGACCCAGTACTTC.

The chain is built from TRBV7-2 and TRBJ1-2; 7 bases line up with TRBD1. Germline V gene sequence: CDR1 SGHTA, CDR2 FQGNSA. The ends lost 4 bases at V and 4 bases at J; junction bases unmatched: 6. CDR3 size: 14 residues. As DNA, the CDR3 is TGTGCCAGCAGCTCGGGACAGTCGGGCTATGGCTACACCTTC. Translated, it gives CASSSGQSGYGYTF. Full variable domain (remainder filled in from reference TRBV7-2 and TRBJ1-2): GAGVSQSPSNKVTEKGKDVELRCDPISGHTALYWYRQSLGQGLEFLIYFQGNSAPDKSGLPSDRFSAERTGGSVSTLTIQRTQQEDSAVYLCASSSGQSGYGYTFGSGTRLTVV.

J is TRBJ1-5 and V is TRBV20-1, with a tentative D call TRBD1 (5 bases). The CDR3 runs to 15 residues. CDR1 and CDR2 from the germline V gene are DFQATT and SNEGSKA (reference sequence). The ends were cut back, 5 bases at V and 3 bases at J, with 17 bases in the middle. The DNA of the CDR3 is TGCAGTGCTCATTCATTTGGGGCCGACAATCAGCCCCAGCATTTT. Protein product: CSAHSFGADNQPQHF.

This clonotype occurred many times. The chain couples TRBV19 to TRBJ1-4; 9 bases agree with TRBD1. Trimming removed 5 bases from V and 7 bases from J; junction bases left unmatched: 8. CDR3 size: 15 residues. From germline, CDR1 is LNHDA and CDR2 SQIVND (reference sequence). CDR3 sequence reads: CASSAQGARGEKLFF. The DNA for the CDR3 is TGTGCCAGTAGTGCACAGGGGGCGCGAGGTGAAAAACTGTTTTTT.

This clonotype was seen a handful of times. V is TRBV24-1 and J is TRBJ1-5; 9 nucleotides agree with TRBD1. V lost 3 bases, J lost 2 bases, and 4 bases stayed unmatched. The CDR3 spans 16 residues. Germline CDR1 KGHDR, CDR2 SFDVKD. The CDR3 sequence is CATSDARQGGNQPQHF. The CDR3, as DNA: TGTGCCACCAGTGATGCCAGACAGGGGGGCAATCAGCCCCAGCATTTT.